This T cell receptor (beta chain) was captured in a study of Graves' ophthalmopathy and Graves' hyperthyroidism. Study-level findings and limits: Built on 13 signatures, a model told ophthalmopathy apart from stable hyperthyroidism with about 85% sensitivity and over 80% specificity.

Ten or more counts support this clonotype. Its antigen is not identified. The TCR beta CDR3 regions underwent amplification from RNA transcripts. The authors performed first-round RT-PCR with HTBI primers and then a second-round multiplex PCR. Each CDR3 protein gets one entry after TCRdb re-called the multiplex PCR reads with MiXCR. The sample records 400,000 or so distinct CDR3 sequences, over 15% being singletons. The evidence that diagnosis relied on was clinical symptoms, serum thyroxine, TRAb, thyroid ultrasound and orbital computed tomography. Out of around 10 ml of fresh peripheral blood, PBMCs were obtained. This TCR came from a woman aged 18-29 years with stable Graves' hyperthyroidism. The sequenced sample consisted of peripheral blood.

The CDR3 spells CASSPPTGNRANTEAFF. CDR3 nucleotides: TGTGCCAGCAGCCCACCAACAGGCAATAGGGCGAACACTGAAGCTTTCTTT. V is TRBV7-8 and J is TRBJ1-1; maybe TRBD1 (5 bases). The CDR3 is made up of 17 amino acids. Germline loops: CDR1 SGHVS, CDR2 FQNEAQ. Between the trimmed V and J ends, which lost 5 bases and 1 base, there was a span of 20 bases.